This paragraph reports one T cell receptor (beta chain). Its antigen is still unknown. Looked up from germline, CDR1 is SGDLS and CDR2 is YYNGEE. V was cut by 8 bases and J by 4 bases, with 9 bases left in between. The CDR3 has 11 residues. Each sample came from a Caucasian adult donor living in Nashville, Tennessee. The data were obtained in a study of shared clonotypes between healthy human individuals. Background on the study: Donors had three CD4 naive, three CD4 memory, two CD8 naive and one CD8 memory plate apiece.

General observations from the study: Generally, naive subsets came out with larger estimated richness than memory subsets. Enrolling few donors narrowed the genetic and exposure-history diversity that was represented.

Produced via immunoSEQ multiplex PCR; TCRdb's table is partial and in-frame only. Of roughly 2.5 million clones detected, more than 80% appear once; the ten largest clones hold under 0.15%. Sequenced: naive CD4+ T cells sorted from blood. Subset specified: CD45RA+ positively selected. The rearrangement joins TRBV9 to TRBJ1-2; D gene ambiguous. This TCR derives from a young man in good health. CDR3 coding DNA: TGTGCCAGGGTCCCCCCCTATGGCTACACCTTC. Encoded protein: CARVPPYGYTF.